The clone carrying this TCR beta chain occurred many times. Antigen specificity is unknown. The entry originates in a study of T cells after yellow fever vaccination. Study results and limitations: At approximately 96% for CD4 and 70% to 90% for CD8, most primary-vaccination clones showed up again after the booster. Bulk-population clonotypes that are abundant could appear as contaminants in FACS-sorted repertoires. A weaker secondary response peaked on day 5, the primary on day 15.

Conversion of TCR transcripts into cDNA relied on 5'RACE template switching, which added a universal primer site and UMIs. TCRdb analysed the 5' RACE reads with MiXCR anew, one entry per CDR3 protein. The table includes some 250,000 distinct CDR3 sequences, 3.6% detected once. Germline CDR1 MNHEY, CDR2 SVGAGI. The CDR3 totals 16 residues. V lost 4 bases and J lost 1; bases outside the gene matches: 6. The sequence came from a young man who received the YFV17D yellow fever vaccine. Sequenced here: PBMCs, sampled 15 days after the yellow fever booster vaccination. The chain recombines TRBV6-5 with TRBJ1-1; 10 nucleotides match TRBD1. CDR3: CASSLGQGFTNTEAFF. CDR3 sequence (DNA): TGTGCCAGCAGTTTGGGACAGGGGTTTACGAACACTGAAGCTTTCTTT.